Described below is a single T cell receptor beta chain sequence and its context. Antigen unknown. This entry belongs to a study of cytotoxic CD8 clonotypes in ibrutinib-treated CLL. Study-wide results and limits: Public clonotypes were seen rarely and were contracted or stable on treatment.

The CDR3 runs 13 residues. CDR1 and CDR2 (germline): SGDLS, YYNGEE. The ends were cut back, 3 bases at V and 5 bases at J, with 8 bases in the middle. Deep sequencing aimed at 1 in 200,000 to 1 in 1 million T cells' resolution. Clones were read by immunoSEQ multiplex PCR, and TCRdb kept only the in-frame ones, dropping some. The profile shows some 300,000 clones, roughly 80% of them singletons. The rearrangement links TRBV9 to TRBJ2-2, with D uncertain. Sample: PBMCs, taken before ibrutinib treatment. This sequence originates from a human donor with chronic lymphocytic leukemia. The CDR3, as DNA: TGTGCCAGCAGCGGCATTACGACCGGGGAGCTGTTTTTT. Protein sequence: CASSGITTGELFF. Variable domain in full (rest from reference TRBV9 and TRBJ2-2): DSGVTQTPKHLITATGQRVTLRCSPRSGDLSVYWYQQSLDQGLQFLIQYYNGEERAKGNILERFSAQQFPDLHSELNLSSLELGDSALYFCASSGITTGELFFGEGSRLTVL.